This passage covers 15 T cell receptor beta chains from one sample sequenced in a study of blood T cell repertoires in COVID-19. Clones were read by immunoSEQ multiplex PCR, and TCRdb kept only the in-frame ones, dropping some. This sample has approximately 180,000 clones, with roughly 86% found just once. Sequenced input: peripheral blood. These receptors were taken from a middle-aged man with active or convalescent COVID-19.

The rearrangement uses TRBV7-2 and TRBJ2-5; 7 bases line up with TRBD1. V shed 1 base, J shed 5 bases, and the junction held 7 bases outside the gene matches. The V gene's germline CDR1 is SGHTA and CDR2 FQGNSA. The CDR3 is made up of 15 amino acids. CDR3 coding DNA: TGTGCCAGCAGCTTAGGTGACAGGGTTACGGAGACCCAGTACTTC. Encoded protein: CASSLGDRVTETQYF.

The rearrangement joins TRBV4-2 to TRBJ2-3; D is possibly TRBD2 (6 bases). The CDR3 extends over 20 amino acids. The germline gives CDR1 LGHNA, CDR2 YNFKEQ. With 0 bases removed from V and 0 bases from J, the gap between germline ends came to 22 bases. CDR3 in amino acids: CASSQDPGSGGGASTDTQYF. For the CDR3, the DNA is TGTGCCAGCAGCCAAGATCCGGGGTCCGGGGGAGGTGCTAGCACAGATACGCAGTATTTT.

The V and J genes are TRBV9 and TRBJ2-7, with 9 bases that match TRBD1. Germline V gene sequence: CDR1 SGDLS, CDR2 YYNGEE. This CDR3 contains 14 residues. Germline trimming cut 3 bases from V and 5 bases from J; bases unmatched to any gene: 6. CDR3 nucleotides: TGTGCCAGCAGCGCCACAGGGGGCTCTAACGAGCAGTACTTC. Translating gives CASSATGGSNEQYF.

This clone appeared a single time. V is TRBV4-3 and J is TRBJ1-5; D is possibly TRBD1 (6 bases). V was pared by 1 base and J by 4 bases, with 8 bases between. CDR1 is LGHNA, CDR2 YSLEER, per germline. This CDR3 comprises 14 residues. The CDR3 reads CASSQGTVNQPQHF. The CDR3, as DNA: TGCGCCAGCAGCCAAGGGACAGTGAATCAGCCCCAGCATTTT.

The chain recombines TRBV9 with TRBJ1-2; 7 bases map to TRBD1. With 2 bases clipped from V and 1 base from J, the junction kept 8 bases outside the gene matches. This CDR3 comprises 16 residues. CDR1 and CDR2 (germline): SGDLS, YYNGEE. For the CDR3, the DNA is TGTGCCAGCAGCGTCGCCAGGGGGAACTTTAACTATGGCTACACCTTC. It yields the protein CASSVARGNFNYGYTF.

The chain links TRBV7-9 to TRBJ1-6; D is perhaps TRBD1 (6 bases). The length of the CDR3 is 15 residues. Trimming shortened V by 5 bases and J by 7 bases, and 15 bases separated the two germline ends. Per germline, CDR1 SEHNR and CDR2 FQNEAQ (reference sequence). CDR3 coding DNA: TGTGCCAGCAGCCCCCGAGGACAGAGCAATTCACCCCTCCACTTT. This codes for CASSPRGQSNSPLHF.

This sequence joins TRBV6-1 and TRBJ2-1; 10 bases line up with TRBD2. With V trimmed by 3 bases and J by 6 bases, 8 bases remained unmatched. Germline CDR1 is MNHNS and CDR2 is SASEGT. This CDR3 contains 16 residues. The CDR3 DNA reads as TGTGCCAGCAGTGATAGTCCCAGCGGGGGGGGCAATGAGCAGTTCTTC. The encoded protein is CASSDSPSGGGNEQFF.

The chain carries TRBV6-5 and TRBJ1-1; TRBD1 might be the D (6 bases). From germline, CDR1 is MNHEY and CDR2 SVGAGI. This CDR3 has 14 amino acids. Between the trimmed V and J ends, which lost 8 bases and 1 base, there was a span of 14 bases. In DNA, the CDR3 is TGTGCCAGCGGGGGCCATCATGAGAACACTGAAGCTTTCTTT. Protein product: CASGGHHENTEAFF.

The V call is TRBV27, the J call TRBJ2-1, with a weak D call TRBD2 (6 bases). This CDR3 is 16 amino acids long. The V gene lost 2 bases and the J gene lost 4 bases, with 15 bases spanning the gap. The germline V gene has CDR1 MNHEY and CDR2 SMNVEV (reference sequence). CDR3 sequence: CASSLGGSPSYNEQFF. The CDR3 DNA is TGTGCCAGCAGTTTAGGGGGGAGTCCTTCGTACAATGAGCAGTTCTTC.

J is TRBJ1-1 and V is TRBV7-9; D might be TRBD1 (5 bases). Germline V CDR1 and CDR2: SEHNR, FQNEAQ (reference sequence). The CDR3 spans 14 residues. V was cut by 3 bases and J by 4 bases, with 12 bases left in between. CDR3 DNA: TGTGCCAGCAGCTTTTTCAGGGAAGGCACTGAAGCTTTCTTT. It is translated as CASSFFREGTEAFF.

The chain is built from TRBV10-3 and TRBJ1-5, with D perhaps matching TRBD1 (5 bases). Germline CDR1 is ENHRY and CDR2 is SYGVKD. This CDR3 is 16 amino acids long. V was shortened by 10 bases and J by 0 bases, with 19 bases between the two germline ends. CDR3 in amino acids: CATTGQGGDSNQPQHF. The CDR3, as DNA: TGTGCCACAACGGGTCAGGGTGGGGATAGCAATCAGCCCCAGCATTTT.

The J gene is TRBJ2-2, the V gene TRBV7-2, with D possibly being TRBD1 (5 bases). The CDR3 is 14 residues long. CDR1 and CDR2 from the germline V gene are SGHTA and FQGNSA. V was trimmed by 4 bases and J by 3 bases, leaving 9 bases between them. CDR3 residues: CASSSIRDTGELFF. DNA for the CDR3: TGTGCCAGCAGCTCAATCAGGGACACCGGGGAGCTGTTTTTT. The variable domain in full, with the rest retrieved from reference TRBV7-2 and TRBJ2-2, is GAGVSQSPSNKVTEKGKDVELRCDPISGHTALYWYRQSLGQGLEFLIYFQGNSAPDKSGLPSDRFSAERTGGSVSTLTIQRTQQEDSAVYLCASSSIRDTGELFFGEGSRLTVL.

J is TRBJ1-3 and V is TRBV5-4; weak D call: TRBD1 (5 bases). CDR1 and CDR2 (germline): SGHNT, YYREEE (reference sequence). This CDR3 spans 13 amino acids. Trimming took off 4 bases at V and 2 bases at J, with 7 bases between the two ends. CDR3 protein: CASSGTAGNTIYF. Written as DNA, the CDR3 is TGTGCCAGCAGCGGGACTGCTGGAAACACCATATATTTT.

This chain joins TRBV3-1 (or the pseudogene TRBV3-2) and TRBJ2-7; the D gene is possibly TRBD1 (5 bases). CDR1 is LGHDT, CDR2 YNNKEL, per germline (reference sequence). The CDR3 extends over 13 amino acids. The ends were cut back, 1 base at V and 7 bases at J, with 11 bases in the middle. The CDR3 region is CASSQVPGREQYF. The CDR3 nucleotides are TGTGCCAGCAGCCAAGTTCCAGGGCGAGAGCAGTACTTC.

V usage is TRBV11-2 and J usage is TRBJ2-3; TRBD1 matches at 9 bases. V lost 6 bases to trimming and J lost 5 bases; unmatched junction nucleotides: 15. This CDR3 spans 17 amino acids. Germline-derived CDR1 and CDR2 are SGHAT and FQNNGV. CDR3 residues: CASSEDEDRGGEDTQYF. In DNA form, the CDR3 reads TGTGCCAGCAGTGAAGACGAAGACAGGGGGGGAGAAGATACGCAGTATTTT.